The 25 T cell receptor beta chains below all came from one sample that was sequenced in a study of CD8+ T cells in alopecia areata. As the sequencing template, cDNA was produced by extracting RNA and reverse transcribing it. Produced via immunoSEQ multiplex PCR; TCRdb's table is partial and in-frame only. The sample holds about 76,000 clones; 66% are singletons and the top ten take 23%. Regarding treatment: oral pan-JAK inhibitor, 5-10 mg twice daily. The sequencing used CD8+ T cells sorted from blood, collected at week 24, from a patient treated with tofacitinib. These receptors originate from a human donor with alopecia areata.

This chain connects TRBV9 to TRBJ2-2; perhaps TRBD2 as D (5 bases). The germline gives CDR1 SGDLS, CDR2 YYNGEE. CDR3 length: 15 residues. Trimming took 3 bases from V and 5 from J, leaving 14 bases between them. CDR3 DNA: TGTGCCAGCAGCGCTTTCTTGGGAGCTACCGGGGAGCTGTTTTTT. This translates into CASSAFLGATGELFF.

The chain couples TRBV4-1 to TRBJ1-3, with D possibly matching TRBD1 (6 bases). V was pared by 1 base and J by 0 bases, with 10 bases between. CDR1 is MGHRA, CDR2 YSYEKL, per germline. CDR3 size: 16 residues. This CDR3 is CASSQVEGHSGNTIYF. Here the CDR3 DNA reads TGCGCCAGCAGCCAAGTTGAGGGACACTCTGGAAACACCATATATTTT.

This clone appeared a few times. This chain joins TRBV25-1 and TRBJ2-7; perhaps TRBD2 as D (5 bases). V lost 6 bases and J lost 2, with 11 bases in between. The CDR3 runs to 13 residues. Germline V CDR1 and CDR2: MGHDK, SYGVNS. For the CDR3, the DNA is TGTGCCAGCAGCTCTAGCAGAGCCTACGAGCAGTACTTC. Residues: CASSSSRAYEQYF.

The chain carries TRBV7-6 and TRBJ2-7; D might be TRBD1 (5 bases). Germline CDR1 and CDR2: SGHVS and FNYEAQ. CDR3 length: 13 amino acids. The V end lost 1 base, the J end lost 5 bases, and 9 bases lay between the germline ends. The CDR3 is CASSLERGHEQYF. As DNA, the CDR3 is TGTGCCAGCAGCTTAGAAAGGGGCCACGAGCAGTACTTC.

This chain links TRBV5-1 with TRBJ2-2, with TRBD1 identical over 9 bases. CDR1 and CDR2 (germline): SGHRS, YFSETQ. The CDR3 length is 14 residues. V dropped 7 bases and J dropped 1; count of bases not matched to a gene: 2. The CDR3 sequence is CASLDRGNTGELFF. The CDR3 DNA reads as TGCGCCAGCCTGGACAGGGGGAACACCGGGGAGCTGTTTTTT.

Here the CDR3 reads CASSQDFGAAPFF. The CDR3 region has the DNA TGCGCCAGCAGCCAAGATTTTGGGGCCGCACCTTTCTTT. This chain links TRBV4-3 with TRBJ1-1; the D gene is possibly TRBD1 (5 bases). With 0 bases removed from V and 12 bases from J, the gap between germline ends came to 14 bases. CDR1 and CDR2 (germline): LGHNA, YSLEER. This CDR3 is built from 13 residues.

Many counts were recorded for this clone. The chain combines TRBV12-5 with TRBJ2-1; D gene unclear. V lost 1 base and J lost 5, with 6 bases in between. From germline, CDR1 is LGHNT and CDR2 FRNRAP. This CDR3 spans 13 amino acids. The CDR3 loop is CASGLDSNNEQFF. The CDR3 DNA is TGTGCTAGTGGTTTGGACAGCAACAATGAGCAGTTCTTC.

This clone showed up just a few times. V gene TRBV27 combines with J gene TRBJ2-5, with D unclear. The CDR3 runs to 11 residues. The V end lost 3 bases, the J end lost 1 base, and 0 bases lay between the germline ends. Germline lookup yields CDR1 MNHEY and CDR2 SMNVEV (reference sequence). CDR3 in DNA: TGTGCCAGCAGTTTCCAAGAGACCCAGTACTTC. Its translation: CASSFQETQYF.

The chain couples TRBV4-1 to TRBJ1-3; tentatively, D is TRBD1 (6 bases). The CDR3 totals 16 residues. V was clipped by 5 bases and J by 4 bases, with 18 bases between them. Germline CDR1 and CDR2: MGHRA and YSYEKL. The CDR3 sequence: CASSFADSGTGNTIYF. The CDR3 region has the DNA TGCGCCAGCAGCTTCGCCGACTCGGGGACAGGAAACACCATATATTTT.

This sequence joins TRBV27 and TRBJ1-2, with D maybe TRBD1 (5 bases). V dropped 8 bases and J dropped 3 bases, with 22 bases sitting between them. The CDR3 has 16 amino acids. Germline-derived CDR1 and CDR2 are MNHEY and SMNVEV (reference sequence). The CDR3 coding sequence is TGTGCCAGCCAGACCTCAGGGAAGAATCAAGACTATGGCTACACCTTC. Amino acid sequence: CASQTSGKNQDYGYTF.

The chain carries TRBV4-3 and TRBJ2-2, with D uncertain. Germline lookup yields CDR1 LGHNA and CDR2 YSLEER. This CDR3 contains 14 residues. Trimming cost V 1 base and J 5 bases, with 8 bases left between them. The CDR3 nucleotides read TGCGCCAGCAGCCAAGGCGACATAACCGGGGAGCTGTTTTTT. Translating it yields CASSQGDITGELFF.

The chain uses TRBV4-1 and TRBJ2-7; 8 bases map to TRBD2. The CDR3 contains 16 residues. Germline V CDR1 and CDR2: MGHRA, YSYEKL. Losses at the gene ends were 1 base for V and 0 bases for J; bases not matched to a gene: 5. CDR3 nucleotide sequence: TGCGCCAGCAGCCAAGGCGGACTAGCTTACTCCTACGAGCAGTACTTC. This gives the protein CASSQGGLAYSYEQYF.

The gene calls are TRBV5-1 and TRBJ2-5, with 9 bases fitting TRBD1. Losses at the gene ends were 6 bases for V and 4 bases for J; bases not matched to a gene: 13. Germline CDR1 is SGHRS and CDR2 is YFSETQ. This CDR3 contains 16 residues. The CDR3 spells CASTIKGQGFTETQYF. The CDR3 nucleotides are TGCGCCAGCACCATTAAGGGACAGGGTTTTACAGAGACCCAGTACTTC.

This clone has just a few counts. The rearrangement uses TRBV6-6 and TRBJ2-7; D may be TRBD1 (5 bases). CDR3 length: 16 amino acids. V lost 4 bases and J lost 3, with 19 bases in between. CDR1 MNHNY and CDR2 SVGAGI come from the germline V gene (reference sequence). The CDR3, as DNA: TGTGCCAGCAGTTCCTTAGACAGTACCGGCATCTACGAGCAGTACTTC. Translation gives CASSSLDSTGIYEQYF.

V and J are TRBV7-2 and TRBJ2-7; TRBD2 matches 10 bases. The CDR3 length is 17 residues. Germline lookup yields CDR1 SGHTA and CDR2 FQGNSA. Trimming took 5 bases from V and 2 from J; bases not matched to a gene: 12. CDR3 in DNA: TGTGCCAGCAGCCACGGAGCGGGGGGGCAGTCGACCTACGAGCAGTACTTC. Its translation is CASSHGAGGQSTYEQYF. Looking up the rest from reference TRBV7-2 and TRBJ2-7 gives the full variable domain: GAGVSQSPSNKVTEKGKDVELRCDPISGHTALYWYRQSLGQGLEFLIYFQGNSAPDKSGLPSDRFSAERTGGSVSTLTIQRTQQEDSAVYLCASSHGAGGQSTYEQYFGPGTRLTVT.

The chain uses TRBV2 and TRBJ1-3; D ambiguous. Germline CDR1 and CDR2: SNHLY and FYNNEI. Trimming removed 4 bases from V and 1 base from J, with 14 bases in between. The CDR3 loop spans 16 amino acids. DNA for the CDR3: TGTGCCAGCAGTGTGGACGATGAAAGGTCTGGAAACACCATATATTTT. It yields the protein CASSVDDERSGNTIYF.

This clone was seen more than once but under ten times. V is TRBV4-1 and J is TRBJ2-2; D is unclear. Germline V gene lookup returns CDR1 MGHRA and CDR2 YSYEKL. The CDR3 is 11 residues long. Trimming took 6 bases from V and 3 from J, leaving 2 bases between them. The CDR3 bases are TGCGCCAGCAGTGACACCGGGGAGCTGTTTTTT. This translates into CASSDTGELFF.

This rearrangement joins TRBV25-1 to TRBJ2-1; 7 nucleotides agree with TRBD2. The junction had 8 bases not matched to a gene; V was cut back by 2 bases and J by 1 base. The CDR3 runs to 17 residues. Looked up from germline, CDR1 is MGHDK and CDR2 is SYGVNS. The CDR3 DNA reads TGTGCCAGCAGTGAAGCCCTCAGCGGGGCATCCTACAATGAGCAGTTCTTC. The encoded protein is CASSEALSGASYNEQFF.

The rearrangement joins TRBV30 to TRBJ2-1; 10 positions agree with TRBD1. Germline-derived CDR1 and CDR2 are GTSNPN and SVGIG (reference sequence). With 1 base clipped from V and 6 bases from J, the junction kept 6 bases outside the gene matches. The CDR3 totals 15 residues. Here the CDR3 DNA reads TGTGCCTGGAGTGCCGGGACAGGGGTAGGCAATGAGCAGTTCTTC. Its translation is CAWSAGTGVGNEQFF.

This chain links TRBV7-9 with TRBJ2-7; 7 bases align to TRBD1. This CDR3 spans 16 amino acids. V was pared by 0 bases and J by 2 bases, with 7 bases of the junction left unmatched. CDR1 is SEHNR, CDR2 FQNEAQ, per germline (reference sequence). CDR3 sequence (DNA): TGTGCCAGCAGCTTAGCTGGGGGACAGATCACCTACGAGCAGTACTTC. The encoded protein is CASSLAGGQITYEQYF.

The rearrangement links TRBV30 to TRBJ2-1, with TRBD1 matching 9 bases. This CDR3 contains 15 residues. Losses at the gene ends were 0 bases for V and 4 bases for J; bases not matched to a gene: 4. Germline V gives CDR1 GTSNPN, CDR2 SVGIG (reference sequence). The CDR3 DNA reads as TGTGCCTGGAGTGTATACAGGGGGCTATACAATGAGCAGTTCTTC. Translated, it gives CAWSVYRGLYNEQFF.

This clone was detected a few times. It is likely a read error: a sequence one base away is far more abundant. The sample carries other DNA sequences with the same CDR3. CDR3 loop: CASSQERHSTYEQYF. The DNA of the CDR3 is TGTGCCAGCAGCCAAGAGAGGCACAGTACCTACGAGCAGTACTTC. The J gene is TRBJ2-7, the V gene TRBV7-3; D is ambiguous. Trimming pared 5 bases from V and 2 bases from J, leaving 16 bases between. Germline lookup yields CDR1 SGHTA and CDR2 FQGTGA. The CDR3 contains 15 residues. The variable domain in full, completed from reference TRBV7-3 and TRBJ2-7, reads GAGVSQTPSNKVTEKGKYVELRCDPISGHTALYWYRQSLGQGPEFLIYFQGTGAADDSGLPNDRFFAVRPEGSVSTLKIQRTERGDSAVYLCASSQERHSTYEQYFGPGTRLTVT.

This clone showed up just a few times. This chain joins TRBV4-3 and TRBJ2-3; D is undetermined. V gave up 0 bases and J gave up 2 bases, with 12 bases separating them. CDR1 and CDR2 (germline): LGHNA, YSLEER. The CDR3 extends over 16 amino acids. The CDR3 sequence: CASSQDASGTTDTQYF. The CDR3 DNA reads TGCGCCAGCAGCCAAGATGCTTCGGGCACCACAGATACGCAGTATTTT.

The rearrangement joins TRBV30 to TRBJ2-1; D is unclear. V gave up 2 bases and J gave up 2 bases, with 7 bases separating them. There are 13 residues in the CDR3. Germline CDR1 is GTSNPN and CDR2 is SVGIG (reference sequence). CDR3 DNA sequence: TGTGCCTGGAGTCAGGCGGCCTACAATGAGCAGTTCTTC. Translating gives CAWSQAAYNEQFF.

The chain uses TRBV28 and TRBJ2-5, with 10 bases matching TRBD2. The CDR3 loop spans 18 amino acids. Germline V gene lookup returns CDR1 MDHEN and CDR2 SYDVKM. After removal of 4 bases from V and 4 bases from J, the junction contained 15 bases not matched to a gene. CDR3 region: CASSSSVAGGWFGETQYF. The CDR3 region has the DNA TGTGCCAGCAGTTCTTCCGTAGCGGGAGGCTGGTTCGGAGAGACCCAGTACTTC.